One and the same sample provided the 28 T cell receptor beta chains below, sequenced in a study of blood T cells in healthy people across ages. Through a sample-barcoded 5' primer and a J-beta primer mix, a second PCR was run for roughly 6 to 12 cycles. TCRdb processed the 5' RACE reads anew with MiXCR; each CDR3 protein has one entry. The sample holds over 1,300,000 distinct CDR3 sequences, roughly 59% seen once. The source material was blood. The receptors stem from a man between 18 and 29 years old in good health.

The V gene is TRBV7-2, the J gene TRBJ2-7; possible D gene TRBD1, 6 bases. The germline V gene has CDR1 SGHTA and CDR2 FQGNSA. V gave up 2 bases and J gave up 0 bases, with 11 bases separating them. CDR3 size: 15 residues. CDR3 sequence: CASSLRGRGSYEQYF. Written as DNA, the CDR3 is TGTGCCAGCAGCTTACGCGGCAGGGGCTCCTACGAGCAGTACTTC.

The CDR3 nucleotides are TGTGCCAGCAGTTACTCGAGCAGAAGCGAGCAGTACTTC. Translated: CASSYSSRSEQYF. The V call is TRBV6-2 or TRBV6-3, the J call TRBJ2-7; no clear D gene. CDR3 length: 13 amino acids. Germline loops: CDR1 MNHEY, CDR2 SVGEGT. The V end lost 0 bases, the J end lost 6 bases, and 9 bases lay between the germline ends.

The J gene is TRBJ2-1, the V gene TRBV7-9, with 11 positions matching TRBD1. V trimming: 5 bases; J trimming: 2 bases; junction bases outside the gene matches: 5. This CDR3 region has 16 residues. Per the germline V gene, CDR1 is SEHNR and CDR2 is FQNEAQ (reference sequence). The CDR3 spells CASSPTDRGPYNEQFF. Written as DNA, the CDR3 is TGTGCCAGCAGCCCGACGGACAGGGGGCCCTACAATGAGCAGTTCTTC. The full variable domain, in which reference TRBV7-9 and TRBJ2-1 provide the parts outside the CDR3, is DTGVSQNPRHKITKRGQNVTFRCDPISEHNRLYWYRQTLGQGPEFLTYFQNEAQLEKSRLLSDRFSAERPKGSFSTLEIQRTEQGDSAMYLCASSPTDRGPYNEQFFGPGTRLTVL.

CDR3 loop: CASTMNRAGRYEQYF. In DNA form, the CDR3 reads TGTGCCAGCACCATGAACCGGGCAGGGAGGTACGAGCAGTACTTC. The chain recombines TRBV7-2 with TRBJ2-7, with a weak D call TRBD2 (6 bases). The CDR3 totals 15 residues. The germline V gene encodes CDR1 SGHTA and CDR2 FQGNSA. Trimming stripped 7 bases from V and 4 bases from J, with 20 bases between. Based on the CDR3 plus reference TRBV7-2 and TRBJ2-7, the full variable domain is GAGVSQSPSNKVTEKGKDVELRCDPISGHTALYWYRQSLGQGLEFLIYFQGNSAPDKSGLPSDRFSAERTGGSVSTLTIQRTQQEDSAVYLCASTMNRAGRYEQYFGPGTRLTVT.

This chain joins TRBV5-1 and TRBJ2-2; no reliable D call. The CDR3 sequence is 16 residues long. The V end was cut by 4 bases, the J end by 0 bases, with 13 bases between. The V gene's germline CDR1 is SGHRS and CDR2 YFSETQ. The CDR3 protein is CASSRGRESNTGELFF. CDR3 sequence (DNA): TGCGCCAGCAGCCGCGGTCGTGAGTCGAACACCGGGGAGCTGTTTTTT.

The rearrangement uses TRBV20-1 and TRBJ2-3, with D possibly TRBD1 on 6 matching bases. This CDR3 has 14 residues. Between the trimmed V and J ends, which lost 6 bases and 1 base, there was a span of 14 bases. Looked up from germline, CDR1 is DFQATT and CDR2 is SNEGSKA (reference sequence). Written as DNA, the CDR3 is TGCAGTGCCCACAGGGATTGGGGCACAGATACGCAGTATTTT. Amino acids: CSAHRDWGTDTQYF.

The chain is built from TRBV12-3 or TRBV12-4 and TRBJ2-6, with TRBD2 matching over 8 bases. This CDR3 has 17 amino acids. The CDR3 loop reads CARVGVAGPSGANVLTF. The DNA of the CDR3 is TGTGCTAGGGTCGGGGTAGCGGGACCCTCTGGGGCCAACGTCCTGACTTTC.

This clonotype was counted only a few times. V is TRBV29-1 and J is TRBJ2-5, with D perhaps TRBD1 (5 bases). The germline V and J ends were trimmed by 4 bases and 2 bases, with 5 bases remaining between them. CDR3 size: 11 residues. CDR1 and CDR2 (germline): SQVTM, ANQGSEA. The CDR3 here is CSVAGQETQYF. DNA of the CDR3: TGCAGCGTTGCAGGGCAAGAGACCCAGTACTTC.

This chain links TRBV20-1 with TRBJ2-3; D might be TRBD2 (5 bases). Germline V gives CDR1 DFQATT, CDR2 SNEGSKA (reference sequence). This CDR3 has 14 residues. Between the trimmed V and J ends, which lost 7 bases and 0 bases, there was a span of 14 bases. The CDR3 here is CSGSATTSTDTQYF. DNA for the CDR3: TGCAGTGGGTCCGCGACTACTAGCACAGATACGCAGTATTTT.

This clonotype was observed at least ten times. V gene TRBV7-6 combines with J gene TRBJ2-7; D is perhaps TRBD2 (6 bases). The CDR3 sequence is 14 residues long. The germline V gene has CDR1 SGHVS and CDR2 FNYEAQ. V shed 1 base and J shed 2 bases, with 9 bases lying between them. CDR3 in DNA: TGTGCCAGCAGCTTAGGGACTACAACCTACGAGCAGTACTTC. Its protein is CASSLGTTTYEQYF.

This chain joins TRBV20-1 and TRBJ2-3; D call uncertain. V gave up 3 bases and J gave up 2 bases, with 12 bases separating them. CDR1 is DFQATT, CDR2 SNEGSKA, per germline (reference sequence). CDR3 size: 14 residues. CDR3 protein: CSASGPVNTDTQYF. CDR3 coding DNA: TGCAGTGCTAGTGGGCCAGTGAACACAGATACGCAGTATTTT.

This rearrangement joins TRBV5-1 to TRBJ2-7, with D possibly being TRBD1 (7 bases). The CDR3 is 14 amino acids. V gave up 4 bases and J gave up 4 bases, with 15 bases separating them. The germline V gene has CDR1 SGHRS and CDR2 YFSETQ. The CDR3 protein is CASSRDSREYEQYF. The CDR3 region has the DNA TGCGCCAGCAGCCGGGACAGCCGGGAGTACGAGCAGTACTTC.

This clonotype appeared once. Here the CDR3 reads CASSRFRQGGLGEQFF. The CDR3, as DNA: TGTGCCAGCAGTAGGTTTCGACAGGGTGGACTCGGTGAGCAGTTCTTC. The chain uses TRBV25-1 and TRBJ2-1; 7 positions agree with TRBD1. V lost 5 bases, J lost 9 bases, and 16 bases stayed unmatched. Looked up from germline, CDR1 is MGHDK and CDR2 is SYGVNS. This CDR3 has 16 amino acids.

The chain carries TRBV10-2 and TRBJ2-4, with TRBD1 matching over 7 bases. The tail of the sequence fits TRBJ2-5 better, so the J call may be wrong. This CDR3 spans 13 amino acids. Germline CDR1 WSHSY, CDR2 SAAADI. The CDR3 loop reads CASRGMDRETQYF. CDR3 DNA sequence: TGCGCCAGCAGGGGTATGGACAGGGAGACCCAGTACTTC.

This clonotype was picked up a small number of times. V usage is TRBV7-2 and J usage is TRBJ2-1; 8 bases agree with TRBD2. J lost 2 bases, V lost 5 bases, and 5 bases had no gene match. CDR1 and CDR2 (germline): SGHTA, FQGNSA. The CDR3 covers 15 residues. The CDR3 DNA sequence: TGTGCCAGCAGCGGCTCGGGGGGGCCCTACAATGAGCAGTTCTTC. This translates into CASSGSGGPYNEQFF. Drawing the rest from reference TRBV7-2 and TRBJ2-1, the complete variable domain is GAGVSQSPSNKVTEKGKDVELRCDPISGHTALYWYRQSLGQGLEFLIYFQGNSAPDKSGLPSDRFSAERTGGSVSTLTIQRTQQEDSAVYLCASSGSGGPYNEQFFGPGTRLTVL.

This clonotype has just a few counts. This chain connects TRBV6-5 to TRBJ1-6; D is undetermined. Germline CDR1 MNHEY, CDR2 SVGAGI. This CDR3 has 15 residues. Trimming shortened V by 4 bases and J by 7 bases, and 14 bases separated the two germline ends. The CDR3 loop is CASSWALFSNSPLHF. The CDR3 nucleotides read TGTGCCAGCAGTTGGGCCCTGTTTTCGAATTCACCCCTCCACTTT.

The chain employs TRBV7-9 and TRBJ2-1, with D perhaps TRBD1 or TRBD2 (5 bases each). The J call could be wrong; TRBJ2-7 is a better fit for the DNA end. The CDR3 spans 16 residues. CDR1 and CDR2 (germline): SEHNR, FQNEAQ (reference sequence). Here the CDR3 reads CASSSLRAGLGYEQYF. The CDR3 DNA sequence: TGTGCCAGCAGCTCGCTGCGGGCAGGGTTGGGTTACGAGCAGTACTTC.

The V gene is TRBV21-1, the J gene TRBJ2-1; whether TRBD2, the table's D call, matches the DNA was not checked. TRBV21-1 counts as a pseudogene. The CDR3 is 16 amino acids. The CDR3 is CASSPTRLAAHNEQFF. DNA for the CDR3: TGTGCCAGCAGCCCGACCAGACTAGCGGCCCACAATGAGCAGTTCTTC.

This clonotype was counted only a few times. This chain connects TRBV20-1 to TRBJ1-2; D is ambiguous. Trimming took 7 bases from V and 7 from J, leaving 7 bases between them. The V gene's germline CDR1 is DFQATT and CDR2 SNEGSKA (reference sequence). The CDR3 is made up of 9 amino acids. DNA for the CDR3: TGCAGTGACAGTGGTGGCTACACCTTC. This codes for CSDSGGYTF.

V is TRBV6-2 or TRBV6-3 and J is TRBJ2-1; D assignment may be TRBD1 or TRBD2 (5 bases each). Deletions cut 2 bases from V and 5 bases from J, with 10 bases between. CDR3 size: 14 residues. CDR1 is MNHEY and CDR2 is SVGEGT in the germline V gene. The CDR3 loop reads CASSYGGTHNEQFF. The CDR3, as DNA: TGTGCCAGCAGTTACGGGGGTACCCACAATGAGCAGTTCTTC.

This clonotype was observed once. V and J are TRBV7-2 and TRBJ1-6; no reliable D call. The V gene's germline CDR1 is SGHTA and CDR2 FQGNSA. Trimming left V 0 bases short and J 8 bases short, with 14 bases between. The CDR3 is 16 amino acids. The chain's CDR3 is CASSLAGQVPDSPLHF. The CDR3 DNA reads TGTGCCAGCAGCTTAGCGGGCCAGGTTCCAGATTCACCCCTCCACTTT. The whole variable domain, remainder taken from reference TRBV7-2 and TRBJ1-6, is GAGVSQSPSNKVTEKGKDVELRCDPISGHTALYWYRQSLGQGLEFLIYFQGNSAPDKSGLPSDRFSAERTGGSVSTLTIQRTQQEDSAVYLCASSLAGQVPDSPLHFGNGTRLTVT.

The chain combines TRBV10-3 with TRBJ2-3, with 9 bases aligning to TRBD2. The germline gives CDR1 ENHRY, CDR2 SYGVKD. V shed 7 bases and J 3 bases; nucleotides not matched to a gene: 8. The CDR3 has 15 amino acids. In DNA form, the CDR3 reads TGTGCCATCATGTCTAGCGGGGTAACGACAGATACGCAGTATTTT. Translation gives CAIMSSGVTTDTQYF.

This clonotype was seen once. V usage is TRBV5-1 and J usage is TRBJ2-3; 7 bases agree with TRBD2. The germline CDR1 and CDR2 sequences are SGHRS and YFSETQ. Germline trimming cut 4 bases from V and 2 bases from J; bases unmatched to any gene: 10. The CDR3 is 16 amino acids. For the CDR3, the DNA is TGCGCCAGCAGCCGAAGCGGGACTTCCCCCACAGATACGCAGTATTTT. It codes for CASSRSGTSPTDTQYF.

This clonotype was counted ten times or more. The germline gene is not matched at one end of the junction; a read error may be the cause. J is TRBJ2-7 and V is TRBV7-9, with 8 bases lining up with TRBD1. The length of the CDR3 is 13 residues. Germline CDR1 reads SEHNR; CDR2 reads FQNEAQ (reference sequence). The CDR3 loop reads CASSSGQDYEQYF. CDR3 nucleotide sequence: TGCGCCAGCAGCTCGGGACAGGACTACGAGCAGTACTTC.

The sample holds many counts of this clonotype. This chain joins TRBV27 and TRBJ2-6; unclear D gene. V lost 7 bases to trimming and J lost 4 bases, with 5 bases between them. The CDR3 contains 12 residues. Germline CDR1 is MNHEY and CDR2 is SMNVEV (reference sequence). For the CDR3, the DNA is TGTGCCAGCACCTCAGGGGCCAACGTCCTGACTTTC. Its translation is CASTSGANVLTF.

This chain connects TRBV6-1 to TRBJ2-1, with 16 bases fitting TRBD2. V lost 4 bases to trimming and J lost 12 bases; unmatched junction nucleotides: 3. This CDR3 region has 14 residues. Per the germline V gene, CDR1 is MNHNS and CDR2 is SASEGT. The CDR3 DNA is TGTGCCAGCAGTGGGGGACTAGCGGGGGGGATGCAGTTCTTC. Its translation: CASSGGLAGGMQFF.

The sample holds a few counts of this clonotype. The chain joins TRBV10-3 to TRBJ2-4; TRBD1 matches at 10 bases. Germline V gives CDR1 ENHRY, CDR2 SYGVKD. This CDR3 region has 14 residues. J gave up 10 bases and V 2 bases, and 5 bases lay outside the gene matches. The CDR3 region is CAISEGTGEVIQYF. The CDR3 nucleotides are TGTGCCATCAGTGAGGGGACAGGGGAGGTGATTCAGTACTTC.

The rearrangement links TRBV21-1 to TRBJ1-3; TRBD1 is the table's D call and was not checked against the DNA. TRBV21-1 is marked as a pseudogene. The CDR3 is 18 residues long. CDR3 protein: CASSFQGHKLSSGNTIYF. CDR3 sequence (DNA): TGTGCCAGCAGCTTTCAGGGACACAAATTAAGCTCTGGAAACACCATATATTTT.